The 27 T cell receptor beta chains below were found in one sample sequenced in a study of T cell responses to AZD1222 COVID-19 vaccine. Repertoires were generated with immunoSEQ multiplex PCR, while TCRdb's copy carries only in-frame clones and drops some. The data contain tens of thousands of clones, about 89% of them singletons. The source was peripheral blood, collected 28 days after the second AZD1222 dose. The source is an adult who received the AZD1222 COVID-19 vaccine.

This clone has more than one count but fewer than ten. The chain couples TRBV5-6 to TRBJ2-1; D is uncertain. The CDR3 sequence is 16 residues long. Germline CDR1 and CDR2: SGHDT and YYEEEE. Trimming stripped 4 bases from V and 2 bases from J, with 16 bases between. The CDR3 nucleotides read TGTGCCAGCAGCCCTTCCCGGGCAATGGCCTACAATGAGCAGTTCTTC. Its translation is CASSPSRAMAYNEQFF.

This chain links TRBV2 with TRBJ1-1; 7 nucleotides match TRBD1. CDR3 length: 14 residues. In germline, CDR1 is SNHLY, CDR2 FYNNEI. Trimming removed 6 bases from V and 2 bases from J; junction bases left unmatched: 6. The CDR3 reads CASRRQGGNTEAFF. The CDR3, as DNA: TGTGCCAGCAGACGACAGGGTGGTAACACTGAAGCTTTCTTT.

This rearrangement joins TRBV7-8 to TRBJ2-7; possibly TRBD1 or TRBD2 for D (5 bases each). Between the trimmed V and J ends, which lost 0 bases and 2 bases, there was a span of 11 bases. This CDR3 has 15 amino acids. Germline lookup yields CDR1 SGHVS and CDR2 FQNEAQ. The CDR3 is CASSLAGTPTYEQYF. The CDR3 DNA sequence: TGTGCCAGCAGCTTAGCGGGGACGCCCACCTACGAGCAGTACTTC. The variable domain in full, completed from reference TRBV7-8 and TRBJ2-7, reads GAGVSQSPRYKVAKRGQDVALRCDPISGHVSLFWYQQALGQGPEFLTYFQNEAQLDKSGLPSDRFFAERPEGSVSTLKIQRTQQEDSAVYLCASSLAGTPTYEQYFGPGTRLTVT.

The V and J genes are TRBV6-5 and TRBJ2-7, with D possibly TRBD1 on 6 matching bases. V lost 6 bases, J lost 0 bases, and 12 bases lay in between. Germline V gene lookup returns CDR1 MNHEY and CDR2 SVGAGI. There are 14 residues in the CDR3. In DNA, the CDR3 is TGTGCCAGCAGGGGCTGGGACAACTCCTACGAGCAGTACTTC. It is translated as CASRGWDNSYEQYF.

V and J are TRBV6-5 and TRBJ2-7; D unresolved. This CDR3 region has 11 residues. V shed 7 bases and J shed 6 bases, with 10 bases lying between them. Per germline, CDR1 MNHEY and CDR2 SVGAGI. This CDR3 is CASIGWSEQYF. The CDR3 DNA reads TGTGCCAGCATCGGGTGGAGCGAGCAGTACTTC.

This chain links TRBV10-3 with TRBJ1-3; D is perhaps TRBD1 (5 bases). The germline V gene has CDR1 ENHRY and CDR2 SYGVKD. V gave up 2 bases and J gave up 2 bases, with 10 bases separating them. The CDR3 is 15 residues long. CDR3 DNA sequence: TGTGCCATCAGTGAGAGGGAGGGGCCTGGAAACACCATATATTTT. Its translation: CAISEREGPGNTIYF.

The genes are TRBV28 and TRBJ2-5, with D perhaps assigned TRBD1 or TRBD2 (5 bases each). The CDR3 totals 12 residues. Germline CDR1 is MDHEN and CDR2 is SYDVKM. The germline V and J ends were trimmed by 1 base and 6 bases, with 6 bases remaining between them. The CDR3 reads CASSLSGQTQYF. The DNA for the CDR3 is TGTGCCAGCAGTTTATCGGGGCAGACCCAGTACTTC. The whole variable domain, filled in from reference TRBV28 and TRBJ2-5, reads DVKVTQSSRYLVKRTGEKVFLECVQDMDHENMFWYRQDPGLGLRLIYFSYDVKMKEKGDIPEGYSVSREKKERFSLILESASTNQTSMYLCASSLSGQTQYFGPGTRLLVL.

The chain is built from TRBV5-1 and TRBJ1-2; TRBD1 is a possible D gene (6 bases). CDR1 and CDR2 (germline): SGHRS, YFSETQ. V shed 4 bases and J shed 0 bases, with 13 bases lying between them. CDR3 length: 15 amino acids. CDR3 residues: CASSGQTPSNYGYTF. The CDR3 nucleotides read TGCGCCAGCAGCGGACAGACCCCATCTAACTATGGCTACACCTTC.

The chain uses TRBV6-5 and TRBJ1-5; D call uncertain. The ends were cut back, 7 bases at V and 0 bases at J, with 13 bases in the middle. Germline CDR1 and CDR2: MNHEY and SVGAGI. The CDR3 contains 15 residues. The CDR3 DNA reads TGTGCCAGCAAAAGAGGGCAGGATAGCAATCAGCCCCAGCATTTT. This gives the protein CASKRGQDSNQPQHF.

The chain carries TRBV7-9 and TRBJ2-1, with a possible D match to TRBD2 (6 bases). V was pared by 8 bases and J by 0 bases, with 11 bases between. The CDR3 loop spans 14 amino acids. From germline, CDR1 is SEHNR and CDR2 FQNEAQ (reference sequence). CDR3 loop: CASRGVSSYNEQFF. Written as DNA, the CDR3 is TGTGCCAGCCGCGGGGTTAGCTCCTACAATGAGCAGTTCTTC.

V gene TRBV7-2 combines with J gene TRBJ2-7; the match to TRBD2 covers 9 bases. The CDR3 is 15 amino acids. The ends lost 3 bases at V and 2 bases at J; junction bases unmatched: 5. Germline-derived CDR1 and CDR2 are SGHTA and FQGNSA. As DNA, the CDR3 is TGTGCCAGCAGCTTGAGGACTAGCGCGACCTACGAGCAGTACTTC. Its translation: CASSLRTSATYEQYF. The variable domain in full, completed from reference TRBV7-2 and TRBJ2-7, reads GAGVSQSPSNKVTEKGKDVELRCDPISGHTALYWYRQSLGQGLEFLIYFQGNSAPDKSGLPSDRFSAERTGGSVSTLTIQRTQQEDSAVYLCASSLRTSATYEQYFGPGTRLTVT.

The V gene is TRBV9, the J gene TRBJ2-1; a possible D gene is TRBD2 (6 bases). The V gene's germline CDR1 is SGDLS and CDR2 YYNGEE. This CDR3 has 15 residues. The V and J ends lost 0 bases and 0 bases respectively, with 7 bases between them. The CDR3 nucleotides are TGTGCCAGCAGCGTAGCCGGGGGCTCCTACAATGAGCAGTTCTTC. Amino acid sequence: CASSVAGGSYNEQFF. The full variable domain, completed using reference TRBV9 and TRBJ2-1, is DSGVTQTPKHLITATGQRVTLRCSPRSGDLSVYWYQQSLDQGLQFLIQYYNGEERAKGNILERFSAQQFPDLHSELNLSSLELGDSALYFCASSVAGGSYNEQFFGPGTRLTVL.

The chain employs TRBV4-3 and TRBJ1-6, with D tentatively TRBD1 (6 bases). The germline V gene encodes CDR1 LGHNA and CDR2 YSLEER. Trimming stripped 1 base from V and 9 bases from J, with 13 bases between. The length of the CDR3 is 15 residues. The chain's CDR3 is CASSQAWTDSSPLHF. In DNA form, the CDR3 reads TGCGCCAGCAGCCAAGCCTGGACAGATAGTTCACCCCTCCACTTT.

This clone occurred a few times. The rearrangement uses TRBV24-1 and TRBJ1-3, with D maybe TRBD1 (6 bases). This CDR3 spans 15 amino acids. The germline gives CDR1 KGHDR, CDR2 SFDVKD. Trimming took off 3 bases at V and 2 bases at J, with 10 bases between the two ends. CDR3 DNA sequence: TGTGCCACCAGTGATCCCGGGACAACTGGAAACACCATATATTTT. This translates into CATSDPGTTGNTIYF.

This clone was observed once. The chain uses TRBV7-2 and TRBJ1-1; a weak D match, TRBD1 (5 bases). Germline CDR1 is SGHTA and CDR2 is FQGNSA. The CDR3 runs to 15 residues. V was trimmed by 0 bases and J by 4 bases, leaving 12 bases between them. In DNA, the CDR3 is TGTGCCAGCAGCTTAGCGGGGGTAGAGGGCACTGAAGCTTTCTTT. Its translation is CASSLAGVEGTEAFF.

This clone came up a few times. The chain carries TRBV3-1 (or the pseudogene TRBV3-2) and TRBJ1-2; no clear D. The V gene's germline CDR1 is LGHDT and CDR2 YNNKEL (reference sequence). The CDR3 totals 14 residues. V was cut by 1 base and J by 0 bases, with 6 bases left in between. This CDR3 is CASSQGAANYGYTF. In DNA form, the CDR3 reads TGTGCCAGCAGCCAAGGTGCCGCTAACTATGGCTACACCTTC.

The J gene is TRBJ2-7, the V gene TRBV18; the D gene could be TRBD1 or TRBD2 (5 bases each). Trimming removed 3 bases from V and 6 bases from J, with 9 bases in between. The CDR3 runs to 12 residues. Germline-derived CDR1 and CDR2 are KGHSH and LQKENI. The CDR3 DNA follows: TGTGCCAGCTCACCGACGGGGCTCGAGCAGTACTTC. Encoded protein: CASSPTGLEQYF.

This clone was recorded only once. This rearrangement joins TRBV5-1 to TRBJ1-6; D may be TRBD1 (5 bases). Trimming removed 3 bases from V and 12 bases from J, with 16 bases in between. Germline V gene sequence: CDR1 SGHRS, CDR2 YFSETQ. This CDR3 contains 14 residues. For the CDR3, the DNA is TGCGCCAGCAGCTCGGATGTCACAGGTTTACCCCTCCACTTT. Protein product: CASSSDVTGLPLHF.

This chain links TRBV20-1 with TRBJ1-2; D unclear. CDR1 is DFQATT, CDR2 SNEGSKA, per germline (reference sequence). The CDR3 is made up of 11 amino acids. Between the trimmed V and J ends, which lost 1 base and 6 bases, there was a span of 6 bases. DNA of the CDR3: TGCAGTGCTAGAGGGTTTGATGGCTACACCTTC. It is translated as CSARGFDGYTF.

A single count supports this clone. The chain uses TRBV19 and TRBJ2-1; D is perhaps TRBD1 (6 bases). V was pared by 7 bases and J by 4 bases, with 17 bases between. The CDR3 consists of 15 residues. Germline loops: CDR1 LNHDA, CDR2 SQIVND (reference sequence). The CDR3 protein is CASTIRRGGYNEQFF. CDR3 coding DNA: TGTGCCAGTACAATTCGCAGGGGCGGATACAATGAGCAGTTCTTC.

The chain links TRBV3-1 (or the pseudogene TRBV3-2) to TRBJ1-1; D ambiguous. The CDR3 is 14 residues long. Looked up from germline, CDR1 is LGHDT and CDR2 is YNNKEL (reference sequence). V was pared by 3 bases and J by 5 bases, with 13 bases between. The CDR3 DNA sequence: TGTGCCAGCAGCCAGGATACCAGGTTTACTGAAGCTTTCTTT. Translated, it gives CASSQDTRFTEAFF.

This sequence joins TRBV28 and TRBJ1-5; tentatively, D is TRBD1 (6 bases). CDR3 length: 16 residues. V was shortened by 6 bases and J by 2 bases, with 17 bases between the two germline ends. The germline V gene encodes CDR1 MDHEN and CDR2 SYDVKM. CDR3 region: CASSYAGEGGNQPQHF. The CDR3 coding sequence is TGTGCCAGCAGCTATGCAGGGGAAGGGGGCAATCAGCCCCAGCATTTT.

This sequence joins TRBV13 and TRBJ1-1; D is ambiguous. V shed 5 bases and J shed 1 base, with 14 bases lying between them. Germline CDR1 and CDR2: PRHDT and FYEKMQ (reference sequence). The CDR3 has 15 residues. The CDR3 DNA follows: TGTGCCAGCAGCCCACCGGGCCTTGGGAACACTGAAGCTTTCTTT. Its translation is CASSPPGLGNTEAFF.

The chain couples TRBV7-6 to TRBJ2-1; 10 nucleotides line up with TRBD2. The CDR3 extends over 15 amino acids. The germline V gene encodes CDR1 SGHVS and CDR2 FNYEAQ. The V gene end was trimmed by 1 base and the J gene end by 6 bases; junction bases not matched to a gene: 3. This CDR3 is CASSLGAGGANEQFF. CDR3 nucleotides: TGTGCCAGCAGCTTAGGAGCGGGGGGGGCCAATGAGCAGTTCTTC.

V gene TRBV6-6 combines with J gene TRBJ1-1, with D hard to call. The CDR3 covers 13 residues. The V gene's germline CDR1 is MNHNY and CDR2 SVGAGI (reference sequence). V lost 6 bases and J lost 1, with 9 bases in between. CDR3 in DNA: TGTGCCAGCAGGAATTCTAGGAACACTGAAGCTTTCTTT. Its protein is CASRNSRNTEAFF.

This clone appeared once. The chain joins TRBV12-3 or TRBV12-4 to TRBJ2-7, with 7 bases identical to TRBD1. The CDR3 runs 12 residues. V lost 6 bases, J lost 6 bases, and 5 bases stayed unmatched. The CDR3 region is CASREQGTEQYF. The DNA for the CDR3 is TGTGCCAGCAGGGAACAGGGGACCGAGCAGTACTTC.

The V and J genes are TRBV9 and TRBJ2-3; 7 bases agree with TRBD2. The trim removed 0 bases at V and 4 bases at J, leaving 2 bases unmatched. The germline CDR1 and CDR2 sequences are SGDLS and YYNGEE. The CDR3 is 14 amino acids. CDR3 coding DNA: TGTGCCAGCAGCGTAGAGACTAGCTCAGATACGCAGTATTTT. This gives the protein CASSVETSSDTQYF.